Sequencing of this T cell receptor (beta chain) was carried out in a study of blood T cell repertoires in COVID-19. The CDR3 totals 12 residues. Germline V gene data show CDR1 as MDHEN and CDR2 as SYDVKM. Trimming cost V 2 bases and J 4 bases, with 3 bases left between them. Remarks on this clone: The sample contains more than one DNA sequence encoding this CDR3.

The table came from immunoSEQ multiplex PCR; TCRdb's copy has only in-frame clones and leaves some out. Among under 200,000 clones listed, more than 75% were seen once. Grouping used clinical history reported by participants in a survey and questionnaire. Sequenced: PBMCs or T cells enriched from blood (not recorded which). The receptor was derived from a middle-aged man with acute COVID-19. This sequence joins TRBV28 and TRBJ1-3; D gene uncertain. The CDR3 DNA reads as TGTGCCAGCAGTTTACAGGGAAACACCATATATTTT. It codes for CASSLQGNTIYF.